The 24 T cell receptor beta chains given below trace back to one sample, sequenced in a study of blood T cell repertoires in COVID-19. Clones were read by immunoSEQ multiplex PCR, and TCRdb kept only the in-frame ones, dropping some. Here the sample spans approximately 240,000 clones, about nine tenths being singletons. The material sequenced was peripheral blood. Receptors were obtained from a man aged 25 to 45 with COVID-19, enrolled during active disease.

This sequence joins TRBV5-1 and TRBJ1-6; TRBD1 might be the D (6 bases). The germline gives CDR1 SGHRS, CDR2 YFSETQ. The CDR3 is made up of 15 amino acids. V lost 0 bases to trimming and J lost 8 bases, with 12 bases between them. The CDR3 DNA is TGCGCCAGCAGCTTGGCTGGGGGCAATTATTCACCCCTCCACTTT. Amino acids: CASSLAGGNYSPLHF.

About this clone itself: The sample has other DNA sequences that encode this CDR3 too. The chain has TRBV30 and TRBJ1-5, with a possible D match to TRBD1 (6 bases). Trimming left V 0 bases short and J 4 bases short, with 7 bases between. This CDR3 spans 13 amino acids. Germline V gene sequence: CDR1 GTSNPN, CDR2 SVGIG (reference sequence). The CDR3 DNA follows: TGTGCCTGGAGTGTAACAGGGAATCAGCCCCAGCATTTT. Protein sequence: CAWSVTGNQPQHF.

The rearrangement links TRBV6-5 to TRBJ1-1; 8 nucleotides agree with TRBD1. CDR1 MNHEY and CDR2 SVGAGI come from the germline V gene. V trimming: 7 bases; J trimming: 6 bases; junction bases outside the gene matches: 13. This CDR3 contains 15 residues. The CDR3 loop reads CASTSWTGMVAEAFF. CDR3 bases: TGTGCCAGCACCTCTTGGACAGGGATGGTCGCTGAAGCTTTCTTT.

The chain combines TRBV5-6 with TRBJ2-3; D unresolved. This CDR3 spans 17 amino acids. Germline V gives CDR1 SGHDT, CDR2 YYEEEE. The V end lost 0 bases, the J end lost 5 bases, and 19 bases lay between the germline ends. The CDR3 protein is CASSLAGSNWQRDTQYF. The CDR3, as DNA: TGTGCCAGCAGCTTGGCCGGGTCTAATTGGCAGCGAGATACGCAGTATTTT.

This clone was detected a few times. This specimen includes other DNA sequences encoding the same CDR3. The chain joins TRBV6-1 to TRBJ1-5; D is undetermined. Germline V gives CDR1 MNHNS, CDR2 SASEGT. Trimming stripped 1 base from V and 1 base from J, with 5 bases between. The CDR3 is 14 amino acids. CDR3 loop: CASSEGQSNQPQHF. The CDR3 region has the DNA TGTGCCAGCAGTGAAGGGCAGAGCAATCAGCCCCAGCATTTT.

The chain links TRBV12-5 to TRBJ1-5, with 7 bases that match TRBD1. V was pared by 1 base and J by 1 base, with 4 bases of the junction left unmatched. Germline CDR1 reads LGHNT; CDR2 reads FRNRAP. This CDR3 spans 16 amino acids. CDR3 in amino acids: CASGLGTGASNQPQHF. Here the CDR3 DNA reads TGTGCTAGTGGTTTGGGGACAGGAGCGAGCAATCAGCCCCAGCATTTT.

The CDR3 nucleotides are TGTGCCAGCAGCCAAGCAAGAGGACAGGCGGATGGCTACACCTTC. It specifies CASSQARGQADGYTF. This sequence joins TRBV4-2 and TRBJ1-2; TRBD1 agrees at 7 bases. Germline-derived CDR1 and CDR2 are LGHNA and YNFKEQ. The CDR3 has 15 amino acids. V was clipped by 1 base and J by 6 bases; unmatched bases: 8.

This chain connects TRBV2 to TRBJ2-3; TRBD2 is a possible D gene (5 bases). The V gene lost 7 bases and the J gene lost 1 base, with 6 bases spanning the gap. Germline lookup yields CDR1 SNHLY and CDR2 FYNNEI. The CDR3 is 12 residues long. The CDR3 DNA is TGTGCCAGCATGAGGGGCACAGATACGCAGTATTTT. Its translation: CASMRGTDTQYF.

The V gene is TRBV2, the J gene TRBJ1-2, with 8 bases identical to TRBD1. This CDR3 is 15 amino acids long. Unmatched junction bases numbered 12, after V lost 8 bases and J lost 4 bases. Germline V gene data show CDR1 as SNHLY and CDR2 as FYNNEI. The CDR3 is CASVQGQAKLYGYTF. The CDR3 nucleotides read TGTGCCAGCGTGCAGGGACAGGCGAAGCTCTATGGCTACACCTTC.

The V call is TRBV6-5, the J call TRBJ1-5, with D unresolved. There are 13 residues in the CDR3. The germline V and J ends were trimmed by 6 bases and 0 bases, with 6 bases remaining between them. Germline V gene data show CDR1 as MNHEY and CDR2 as SVGAGI. CDR3 region: CASRRNSNQPQHF. The CDR3 bases are TGTGCCAGCAGGCGTAATAGCAATCAGCCCCAGCATTTT.

The chain couples TRBV3-1 (or the pseudogene TRBV3-2) to TRBJ1-5; TRBD1 agrees at 8 bases. V gave up 4 bases and J gave up 4 bases; unmatched junction bases: 6. Germline V gives CDR1 LGHDT, CDR2 YNNKEL (reference sequence). The CDR3 contains 15 residues. CDR3 loop: CASSPTGGLNQPQHF. For the CDR3, the DNA is TGTGCCAGCAGCCCTACAGGGGGACTAAATCAGCCCCAGCATTTT.

V gene TRBV5-1 combines with J gene TRBJ2-3; D is possibly TRBD2 (6 bases). V was pared by 4 bases and J by 3 bases, with 21 bases between. In germline, CDR1 is SGHRS, CDR2 YFSETQ. CDR3 length: 17 amino acids. CDR3 in amino acids: CASSRILERGGTDTQYF. In nucleotides, the CDR3 is TGCGCCAGCAGCCGAATCCTAGAGCGTGGGGGGACAGATACGCAGTATTTT.

The chain recombines TRBV5-4 with TRBJ2-5, with 13 positions matching TRBD2. V trimming: 0 bases; J trimming: 1 base; junction bases outside the gene matches: 6. Germline values: CDR1 SGHNT, CDR2 YYREEE (reference sequence). The CDR3 has 18 amino acids. The CDR3: CASSLEYRTSGGQETQYF. DNA of the CDR3: TGTGCCAGCAGCTTGGAATACAGGACTAGCGGGGGCCAAGAGACCCAGTACTTC.

The V and J genes are TRBV19 and TRBJ1-5; 7 nucleotides line up with TRBD1. The J segment lost 1 base and the V segment lost 5 bases, leaving 5 bases of the junction unmatched. From germline, CDR1 is LNHDA and CDR2 SQIVND (reference sequence). CDR3 length: 15 amino acids. In nucleotides, the CDR3 is TGTGCCAGTAGTTCCGGGACAGTGAGCAATCAGCCCCAGCATTTT. Residues: CASSSGTVSNQPQHF.

V gene TRBV5-1 combines with J gene TRBJ1-1; 9 positions agree with TRBD1. The length of the CDR3 is 14 residues. V shed 3 bases and J 4 bases; nucleotides not matched to a gene: 4. Germline V CDR1 and CDR2: SGHRS, YFSETQ. CDR3 DNA: TGCGCCAGCAGCTCCAAGACAGGGGGCACTGAAGCTTTCTTT. This translates into CASSSKTGGTEAFF. The full variable domain, in which reference TRBV5-1 and TRBJ1-1 provide the parts outside the CDR3, is KAGVTQTPRYLIKTRGQQVTLSCSPISGHRSVSWYQQTPGQGLQFLFEYFSETQRNKGNFPGRFSGRQFSNSRSEMNVSTLELGDSALYLCASSSKTGGTEAFFGQGTRLTVV.

The rearrangement links TRBV9 to TRBJ2-2, with D perhaps TRBD1 (6 bases). This CDR3 is built from 15 residues. The ends were cut back, 4 bases at V and 7 bases at J, with 17 bases in the middle. Germline V gene data show CDR1 as SGDLS and CDR2 as YYNGEE. CDR3 amino acids: CASSPDLTGRGELFF. CDR3 bases: TGTGCCAGCAGCCCAGACCTAACAGGGCGCGGGGAGCTGTTTTTT.

This clone was recorded only once. The rearrangement uses TRBV19 and TRBJ2-5, with 7 nucleotides matching TRBD2. The CDR3 is made up of 13 amino acids. CDR1 is LNHDA, CDR2 SQIVND, per germline (reference sequence). CDR3 in DNA: TGTTCTACGGGGGGAAAATTCCAAGAGACCCAGTACTTC. It encodes CSTGGKFQETQYF.

The chain combines TRBV5-1 with TRBJ1-1; no definite D call. The ends were cut back, 1 base at V and 4 bases at J, with 8 bases in the middle. This CDR3 region has 13 residues. Germline assignment: CDR1 SGHRS and CDR2 YFSETQ. The CDR3 region is CASSLSRSTEAFF. DNA of the CDR3: TGCGCCAGCAGCTTGTCGAGGAGCACTGAAGCTTTCTTT.

J is TRBJ1-1 and V is TRBV25-1; D not resolved. V lost 5 bases and J 2 bases, leaving 12 bases between the germline ends. The CDR3 extends over 14 amino acids. Per germline, CDR1 MGHDK and CDR2 SYGVNS. The CDR3 region is CASSLYRGNTEAFF. DNA of the CDR3: TGTGCCAGCAGTTTATACCGGGGAAACACTGAAGCTTTCTTT. Drawing the rest from reference TRBV25-1 and TRBJ1-1, the complete variable domain is EADIYQTPRYLVIGTGKKITLECSQTMGHDKMYWYQQDPGMELHLIHYSYGVNSTEKGDLSSESTVSRIRTEHFPLTLESARPSHTSQYLCASSLYRGNTEAFFGQGTRLTVV.

The CDR3 loop is CASSPITGGDTEAFF. As DNA, the CDR3 is TGTGCCAGCAGCCCAATTACTGGCGGAGACACTGAAGCTTTCTTT. The chain joins TRBV6-5 to TRBJ1-1; no reliable D call. The CDR3 length is 15 residues. Germline loops: CDR1 MNHEY, CDR2 SVGAGI. V lost 6 bases to trimming and J lost 3 bases, with 17 bases between them.

J is TRBJ1-2 and V is TRBV28; D uncertain. Trimming took off 1 base at V and 7 bases at J, with 7 bases between the two ends. Germline-derived CDR1 and CDR2 are MDHEN and SYDVKM. The CDR3 is 12 amino acids. The CDR3 DNA reads TGTGCCAGCAGTTTATCGGTCGGTGGCTACACCTTC. As protein: CASSLSVGGYTF.

V and J are TRBV4-2 and TRBJ2-7, with 8 bases lining up with TRBD2. The CDR3 is 15 amino acids. CDR1 is LGHNA, CDR2 YNFKEQ, per germline. V shed 1 base and J 0 bases; nucleotides not matched to a gene: 2. The CDR3 DNA is TGTGCCAGCAGCCAAGTCGCGGGGGGCTCCTACGAGCAGTACTTC. It yields the protein CASSQVAGGSYEQYF.

This clone has only one observation. The CDR3 reads CASSQGTPLHPLQETQYF. In DNA, the CDR3 is TGTGCCAGCAGCCAAGGGACACCACTTCACCCCCTTCAAGAGACCCAGTACTTC. This chain joins TRBV14 and TRBJ2-5, with TRBD1 as a possible D gene (5 bases). Germline V CDR1 and CDR2: SGHDN, FVKESK. The CDR3 consists of 18 residues. V shed 1 base and J shed 2 bases, with 20 bases lying between them. The whole variable domain, remainder taken from reference TRBV14 and TRBJ2-5, is EAGVTQFPSHSVIEKGQTVTLRCDPISGHDNLYWYRRVMGKEIKFLLHFVKESKQDESGMPNNRFLAERTGGTYSTLKVQPAELEDSGVYFCASSQGTPLHPLQETQYFGPGTRLLVL.

The chain carries TRBV7-9 and TRBJ2-3; 10 bases agree with TRBD1. CDR1 is SEHNR, CDR2 FQNEAQ, per germline (reference sequence). The CDR3 is 16 residues long. The V and J ends lost 5 bases and 3 bases, in that order; junction bases with no gene match: 8. DNA for the CDR3: TGTGCCAGCAGCACCCAGGACAGGGGGGTGACAGATACGCAGTATTTT. Its protein product is CASSTQDRGVTDTQYF.